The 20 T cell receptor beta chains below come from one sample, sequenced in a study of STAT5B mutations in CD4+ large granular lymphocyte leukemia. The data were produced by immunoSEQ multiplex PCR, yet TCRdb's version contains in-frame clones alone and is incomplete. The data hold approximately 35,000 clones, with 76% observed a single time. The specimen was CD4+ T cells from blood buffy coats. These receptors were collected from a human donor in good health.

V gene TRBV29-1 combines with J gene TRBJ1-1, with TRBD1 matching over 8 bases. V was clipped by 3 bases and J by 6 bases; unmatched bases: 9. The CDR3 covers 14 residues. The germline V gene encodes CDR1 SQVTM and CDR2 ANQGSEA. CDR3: CSVDRDRQGSEAFF. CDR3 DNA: TGCAGCGTTGACCGGGACAGGCAAGGGTCTGAAGCTTTCTTT.

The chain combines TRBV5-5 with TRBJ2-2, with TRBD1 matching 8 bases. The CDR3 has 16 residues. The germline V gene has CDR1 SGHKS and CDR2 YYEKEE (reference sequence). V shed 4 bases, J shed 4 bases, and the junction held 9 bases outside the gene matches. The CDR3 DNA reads TGTGCCAGCAGCCCGGGGCGGACAGGGCTCACCGGGGAGCTGTTTTTT. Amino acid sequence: CASSPGRTGLTGELFF. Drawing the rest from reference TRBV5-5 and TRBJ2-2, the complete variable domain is DAGVTQSPTHLIKTRGQQVTLRCSPISGHKSVSWYQQVLGQGPQFIFQYYEKEERGRGNFPDRFSARQFPNYSSELNVNALLLGDSALYLCASSPGRTGLTGELFFGEGSRLTVL.

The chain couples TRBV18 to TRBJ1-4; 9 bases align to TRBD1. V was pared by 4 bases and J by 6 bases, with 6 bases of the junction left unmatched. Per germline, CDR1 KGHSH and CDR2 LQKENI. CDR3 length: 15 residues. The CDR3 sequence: CASSQEGQGDEKLFF. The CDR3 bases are TGTGCCAGCTCACAGGAGGGACAGGGTGATGAAAAACTGTTTTTT.

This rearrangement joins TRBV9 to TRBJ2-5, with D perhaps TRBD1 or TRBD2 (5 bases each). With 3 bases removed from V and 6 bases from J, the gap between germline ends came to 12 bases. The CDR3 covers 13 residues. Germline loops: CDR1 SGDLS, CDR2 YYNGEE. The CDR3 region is CASSGRDLKTQYF. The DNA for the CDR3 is TGTGCCAGCAGCGGCCGGGACCTCAAGACCCAGTACTTC.

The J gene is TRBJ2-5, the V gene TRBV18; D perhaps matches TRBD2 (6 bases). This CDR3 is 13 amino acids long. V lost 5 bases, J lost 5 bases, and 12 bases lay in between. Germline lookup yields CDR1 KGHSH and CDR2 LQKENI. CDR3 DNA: TGTGCCAGCTCATCGACTAGGAGGGAGACCCAGTACTTC. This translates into CASSSTRRETQYF.

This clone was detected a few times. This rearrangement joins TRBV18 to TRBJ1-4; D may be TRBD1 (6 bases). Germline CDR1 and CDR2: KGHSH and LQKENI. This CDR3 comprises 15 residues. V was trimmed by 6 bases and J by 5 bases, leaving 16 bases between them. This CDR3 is CASSSSGQLNEKLFF. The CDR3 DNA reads TGTGCCAGCTCGTCTTCCGGACAGTTGAATGAAAAACTGTTTTTT.

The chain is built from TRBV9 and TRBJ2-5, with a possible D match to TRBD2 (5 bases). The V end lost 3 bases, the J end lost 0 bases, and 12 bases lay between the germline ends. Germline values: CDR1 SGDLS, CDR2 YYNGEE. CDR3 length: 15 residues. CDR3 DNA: TGTGCCAGCAGCGGTAGCGCCCATTACCAAGAGACCCAGTACTTC. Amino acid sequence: CASSGSAHYQETQYF. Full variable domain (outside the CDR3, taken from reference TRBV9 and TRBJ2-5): DSGVTQTPKHLITATGQRVTLRCSPRSGDLSVYWYQQSLDQGLQFLIQYYNGEERAKGNILERFSAQQFPDLHSELNLSSLELGDSALYFCASSGSAHYQETQYFGPGTRLLVL.

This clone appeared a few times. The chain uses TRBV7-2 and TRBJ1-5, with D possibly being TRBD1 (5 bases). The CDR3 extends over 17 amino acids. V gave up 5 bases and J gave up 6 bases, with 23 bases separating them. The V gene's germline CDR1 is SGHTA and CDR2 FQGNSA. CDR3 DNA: TGTGCCAGCAGCCCGCTGATGTCGGGGCGCTTATCTCAGCCCCAGCATTTT. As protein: CASSPLMSGRLSQPQHF.

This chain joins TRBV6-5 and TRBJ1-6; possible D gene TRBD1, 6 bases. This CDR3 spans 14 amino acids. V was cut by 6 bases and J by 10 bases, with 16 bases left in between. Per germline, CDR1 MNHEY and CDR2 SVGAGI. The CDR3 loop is CASSPGRGGSPLHF. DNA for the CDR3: TGTGCCAGCAGCCCCGGCAGGGGAGGCTCACCCCTCCACTTT.

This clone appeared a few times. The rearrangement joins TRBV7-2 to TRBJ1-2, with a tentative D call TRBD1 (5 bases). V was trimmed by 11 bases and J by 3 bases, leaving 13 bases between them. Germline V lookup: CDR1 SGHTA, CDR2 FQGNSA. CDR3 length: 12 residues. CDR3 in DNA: TGTGCCTTCAGGGCGCGTGACTATGGCTACACCTTC. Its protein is CAFRARDYGYTF.

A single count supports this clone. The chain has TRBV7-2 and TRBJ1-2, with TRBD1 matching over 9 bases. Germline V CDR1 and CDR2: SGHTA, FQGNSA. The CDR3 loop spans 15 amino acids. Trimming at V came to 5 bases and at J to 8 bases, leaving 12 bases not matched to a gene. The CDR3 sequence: CASSTRTGTGYGYTF. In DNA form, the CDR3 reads TGTGCCAGCAGCACTCGAACCGGGACAGGGTACGGCTACACCTTC.

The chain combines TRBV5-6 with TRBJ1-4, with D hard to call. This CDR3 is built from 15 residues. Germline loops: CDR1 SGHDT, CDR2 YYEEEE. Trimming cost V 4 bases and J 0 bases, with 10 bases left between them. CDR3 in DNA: TGTGCCAGCAGCGGCATCTTTGCAACTAATGAAAAACTGTTTTTT. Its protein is CASSGIFATNEKLFF.

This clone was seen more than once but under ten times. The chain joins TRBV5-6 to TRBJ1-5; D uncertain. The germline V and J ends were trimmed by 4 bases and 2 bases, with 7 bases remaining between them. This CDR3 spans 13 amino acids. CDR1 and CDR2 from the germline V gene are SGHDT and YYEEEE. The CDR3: CASSPGGNQPQHF. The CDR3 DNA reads TGTGCCAGCAGCCCCGGAGGCAATCAGCCCCAGCATTTT.

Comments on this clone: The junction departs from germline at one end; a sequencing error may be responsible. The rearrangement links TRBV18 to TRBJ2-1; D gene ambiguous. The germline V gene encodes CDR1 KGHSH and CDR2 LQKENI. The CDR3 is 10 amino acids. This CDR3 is CASSDNEQFF. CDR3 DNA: TGTGCCAGCTCCGACAATGAGCAGTTCTTC.

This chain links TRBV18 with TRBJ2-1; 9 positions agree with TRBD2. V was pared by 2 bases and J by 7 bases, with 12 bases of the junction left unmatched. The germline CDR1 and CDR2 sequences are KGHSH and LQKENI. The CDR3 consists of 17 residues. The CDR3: CASSPMTLAGQGNEQFF. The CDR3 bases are TGTGCCAGCTCACCAATGACACTAGCGGGCCAGGGGAATGAGCAGTTCTTC.

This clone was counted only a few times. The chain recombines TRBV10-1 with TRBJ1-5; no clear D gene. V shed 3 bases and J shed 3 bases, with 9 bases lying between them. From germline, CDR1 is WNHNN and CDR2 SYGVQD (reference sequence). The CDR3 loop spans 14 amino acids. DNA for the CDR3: TGCGCCAGCAGTGATGGATCCTCCAATCAGCCCCAGCATTTT. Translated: CASSDGSSNQPQHF.

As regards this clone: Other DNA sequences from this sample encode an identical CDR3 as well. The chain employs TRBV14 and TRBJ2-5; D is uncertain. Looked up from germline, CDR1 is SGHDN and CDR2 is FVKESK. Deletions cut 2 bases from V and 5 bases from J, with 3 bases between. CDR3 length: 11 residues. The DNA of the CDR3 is TGTGCCAGCAGCCAACGGGAGACCCAGTACTTC. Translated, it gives CASSQRETQYF.

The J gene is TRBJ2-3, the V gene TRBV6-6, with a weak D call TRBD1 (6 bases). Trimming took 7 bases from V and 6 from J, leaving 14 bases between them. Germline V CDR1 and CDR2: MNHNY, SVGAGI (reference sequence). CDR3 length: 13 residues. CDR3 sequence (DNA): TGTGCCAGCAAAACACAGGGTTGGGATACGCAGTATTTT. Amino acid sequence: CASKTQGWDTQYF.

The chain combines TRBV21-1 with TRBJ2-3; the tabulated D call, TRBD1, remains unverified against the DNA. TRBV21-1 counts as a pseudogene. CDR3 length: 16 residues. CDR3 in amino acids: CASITPGTENTDTQYF. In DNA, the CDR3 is TGTGCCAGTATTACTCCGGGGACAGAGAACACAGATACGCAGTATTTT.

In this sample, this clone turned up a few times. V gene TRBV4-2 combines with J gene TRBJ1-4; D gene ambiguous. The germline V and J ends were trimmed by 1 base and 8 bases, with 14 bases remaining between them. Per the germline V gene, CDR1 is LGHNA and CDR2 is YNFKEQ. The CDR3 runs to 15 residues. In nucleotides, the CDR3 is TGTGCCAGCAGCCAAGCCCTGGGAGAAGGGGAAAAACTGTTTTTT. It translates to CASSQALGEGEKLFF.